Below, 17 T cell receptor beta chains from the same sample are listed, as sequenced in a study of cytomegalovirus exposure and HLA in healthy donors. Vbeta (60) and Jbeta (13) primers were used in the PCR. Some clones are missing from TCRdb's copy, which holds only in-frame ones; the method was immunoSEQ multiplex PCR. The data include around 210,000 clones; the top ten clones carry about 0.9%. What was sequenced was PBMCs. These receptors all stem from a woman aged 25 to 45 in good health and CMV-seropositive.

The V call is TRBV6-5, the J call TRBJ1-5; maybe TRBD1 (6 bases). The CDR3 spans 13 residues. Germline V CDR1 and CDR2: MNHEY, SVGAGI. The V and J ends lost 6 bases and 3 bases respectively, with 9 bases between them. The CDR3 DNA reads TGTGCCAGCAGGGGACATATCAATCAGCCCCAGCATTTT. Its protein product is CASRGHINQPQHF.

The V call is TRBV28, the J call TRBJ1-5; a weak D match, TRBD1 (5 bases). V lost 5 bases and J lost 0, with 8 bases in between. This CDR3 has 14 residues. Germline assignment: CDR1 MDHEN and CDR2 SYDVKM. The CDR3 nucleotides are TGTGCCAGCAGTCGACAGAATAGCAATCAGCCCCAGCATTTT. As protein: CASSRQNSNQPQHF.

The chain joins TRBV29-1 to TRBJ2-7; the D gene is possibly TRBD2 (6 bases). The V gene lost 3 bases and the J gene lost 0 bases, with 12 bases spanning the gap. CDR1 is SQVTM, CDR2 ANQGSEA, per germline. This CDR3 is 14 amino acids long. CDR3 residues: CSVEGGKYSYEQYF. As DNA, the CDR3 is TGCAGCGTTGAGGGCGGGAAATACTCCTACGAGCAGTACTTC.

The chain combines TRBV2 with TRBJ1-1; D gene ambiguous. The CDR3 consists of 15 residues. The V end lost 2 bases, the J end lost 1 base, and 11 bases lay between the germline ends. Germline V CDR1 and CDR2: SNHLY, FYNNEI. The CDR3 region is CASSELTFRNTEAFF. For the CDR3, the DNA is TGTGCCAGCAGTGAATTGACTTTCCGGAACACTGAAGCTTTCTTT.

Here the CDR3 reads CASSEAQRSGRVEQYF. The CDR3 nucleotides are TGTGCCAGCAGTGAAGCACAACGAAGCGGGAGGGTCGAGCAGTACTTC. The V gene is TRBV6-1, the J gene TRBJ2-7; TRBD2 agrees at 10 bases. J was trimmed by 6 bases and V by 0 bases; bases with no gene match: 8. CDR3 length equals 16 residues. Germline V gene lookup returns CDR1 MNHNS and CDR2 SASEGT.

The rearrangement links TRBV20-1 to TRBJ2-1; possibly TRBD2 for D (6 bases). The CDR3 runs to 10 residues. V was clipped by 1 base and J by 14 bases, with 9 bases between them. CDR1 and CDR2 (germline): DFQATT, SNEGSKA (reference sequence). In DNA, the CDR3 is TGCAGTGCTAGAGTGACTAGGGAGTTCTTC. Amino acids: CSARVTREFF.

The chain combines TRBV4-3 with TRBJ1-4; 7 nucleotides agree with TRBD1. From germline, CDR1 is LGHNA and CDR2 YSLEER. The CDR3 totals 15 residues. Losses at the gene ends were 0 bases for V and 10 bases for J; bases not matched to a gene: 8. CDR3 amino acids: CASSQDGGQRRKLFF. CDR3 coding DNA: TGCGCCAGCAGCCAAGATGGGGGACAGCGTCGAAAACTGTTTTTT.

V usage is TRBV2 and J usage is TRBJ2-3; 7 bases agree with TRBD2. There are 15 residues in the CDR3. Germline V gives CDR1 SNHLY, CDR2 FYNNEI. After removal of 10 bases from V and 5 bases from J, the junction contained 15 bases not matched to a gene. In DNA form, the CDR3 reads TGTGCCACTAAGTCCATGGGGAGGGCGGGAGATACGCAGTATTTT. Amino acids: CATKSMGRAGDTQYF.

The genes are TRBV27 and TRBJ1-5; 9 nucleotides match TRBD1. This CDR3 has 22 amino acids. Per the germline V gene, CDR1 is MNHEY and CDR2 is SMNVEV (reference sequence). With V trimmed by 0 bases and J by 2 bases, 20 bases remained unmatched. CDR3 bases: TGTGCCAGCAGTTTATCCTTCAGGGGGTGGGGGACAGGGAAATCGGGCAATCAGCCCCAGCATTTT. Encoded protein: CASSLSFRGWGTGKSGNQPQHF.

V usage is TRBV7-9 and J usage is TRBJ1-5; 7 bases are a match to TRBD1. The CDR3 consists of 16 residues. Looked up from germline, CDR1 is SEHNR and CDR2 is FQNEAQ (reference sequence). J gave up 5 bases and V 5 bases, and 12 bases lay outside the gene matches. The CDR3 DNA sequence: TGTGCCAGCAGCCCCTCTCTGGGACAGTCAGATCAGCCCCAGCATTTT. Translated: CASSPSLGQSDQPQHF.

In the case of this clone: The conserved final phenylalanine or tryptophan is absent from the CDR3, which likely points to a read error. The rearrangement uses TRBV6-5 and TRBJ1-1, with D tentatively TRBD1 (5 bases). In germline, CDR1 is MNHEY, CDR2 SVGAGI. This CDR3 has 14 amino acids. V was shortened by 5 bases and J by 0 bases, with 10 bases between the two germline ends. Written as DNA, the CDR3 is TGTGCCAGCAGTACCGGGGGGATGAACACTGAAGCTTTCCTT. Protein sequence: CASSTGGMNTEAFL.

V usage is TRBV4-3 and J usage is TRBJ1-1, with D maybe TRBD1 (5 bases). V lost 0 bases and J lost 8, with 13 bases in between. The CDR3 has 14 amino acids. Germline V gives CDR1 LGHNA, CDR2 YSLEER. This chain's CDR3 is CASSQDIAGLEAFF. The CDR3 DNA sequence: TGCGCCAGCAGCCAAGATATAGCAGGGCTGGAAGCTTTCTTT.

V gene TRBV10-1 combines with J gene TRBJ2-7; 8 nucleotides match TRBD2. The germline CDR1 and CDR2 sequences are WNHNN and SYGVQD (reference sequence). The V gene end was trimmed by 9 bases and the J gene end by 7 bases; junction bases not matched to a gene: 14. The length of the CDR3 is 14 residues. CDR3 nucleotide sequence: TGCGCCAGTACCCCGGGGGGGCCATCGGGGGAGCAGTACTTC. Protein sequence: CASTPGGPSGEQYF.

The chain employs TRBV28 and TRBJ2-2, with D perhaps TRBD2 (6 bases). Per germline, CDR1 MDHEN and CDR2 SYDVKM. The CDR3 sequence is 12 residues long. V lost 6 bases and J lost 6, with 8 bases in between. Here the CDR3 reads CASSPSAGELFF. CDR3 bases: TGTGCCAGCAGCCCTAGCGCCGGGGAGCTGTTTTTT.

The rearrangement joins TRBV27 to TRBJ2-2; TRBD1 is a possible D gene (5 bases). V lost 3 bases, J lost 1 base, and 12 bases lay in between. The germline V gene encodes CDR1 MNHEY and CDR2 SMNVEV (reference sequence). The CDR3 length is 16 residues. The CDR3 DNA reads TGTGCCAGCAGTTTTCTGAGTAGGGGGAACACCGGGGAGCTGTTTTTT. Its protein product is CASSFLSRGNTGELFF.

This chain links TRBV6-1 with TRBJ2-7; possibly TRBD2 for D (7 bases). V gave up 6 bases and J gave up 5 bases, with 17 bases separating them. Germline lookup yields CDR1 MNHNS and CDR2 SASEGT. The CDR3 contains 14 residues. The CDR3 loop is CASRGGWTDHEQYF. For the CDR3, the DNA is TGTGCCAGCAGGGGGGGGTGGACAGACCACGAGCAGTACTTC.

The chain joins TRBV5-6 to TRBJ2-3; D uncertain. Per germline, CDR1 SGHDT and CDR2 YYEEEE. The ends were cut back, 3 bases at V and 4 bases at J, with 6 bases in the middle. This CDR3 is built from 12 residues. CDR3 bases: TGTGCCAGCAGCTGGAGTGCAGATACGCAGTATTTT. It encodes CASSWSADTQYF.